Here is one T cell receptor beta chain with its context. The antigen is not known. The sample comes from a study of tumor-infiltrating lymphocytes in localized non-small cell lung cancer. Study-wide results and limits: Compared with uninvolved lung, tumors showed higher T cell infiltration by TCRbeta sequencing. Immunotypes IM1 and IM2 had similar TCR-derived T-cell fractions.

With 3 bases removed from V and 1 base from J, the gap between germline ends came to 5 bases. The CDR3 extends over 13 amino acids. Germline V gives CDR1 SGHVS, CDR2 FQNEAQ. Clones were read by immunoSEQ multiplex PCR, and TCRdb kept only the in-frame ones, dropping some. The sample lists some 13,000 clones; around 76% were seen once. The chain carries TRBV7-8 and TRBJ2-3, with unresolved D. Material for sequencing was uninvolved lung tissue not adjacent to the tumor. This clonotype was obtained from a human donor with non-small cell lung cancer. CDR3 sequence (DNA): TGTGCCAGCAGCTTGCGACGCACAGATACGCAGTATTTT. Its protein product is CASSLRRTDTQYF.